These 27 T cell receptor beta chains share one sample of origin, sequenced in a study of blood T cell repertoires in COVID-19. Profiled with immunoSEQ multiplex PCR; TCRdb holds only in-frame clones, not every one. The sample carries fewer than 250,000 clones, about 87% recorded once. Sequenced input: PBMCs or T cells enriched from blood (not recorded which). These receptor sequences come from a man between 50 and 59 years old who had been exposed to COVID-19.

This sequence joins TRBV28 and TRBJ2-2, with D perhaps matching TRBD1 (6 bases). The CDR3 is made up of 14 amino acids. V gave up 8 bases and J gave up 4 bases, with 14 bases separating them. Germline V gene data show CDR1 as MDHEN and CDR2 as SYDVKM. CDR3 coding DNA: TGTGCCAGCGCGACCTCAGGGGCCACCGGGGAGCTGTTTTTT. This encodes CASATSGATGELFF.

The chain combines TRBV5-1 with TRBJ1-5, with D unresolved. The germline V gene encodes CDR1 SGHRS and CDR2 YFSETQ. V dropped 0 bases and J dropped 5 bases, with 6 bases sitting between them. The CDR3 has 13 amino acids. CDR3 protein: CASSLDSYQPQHF. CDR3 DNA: TGCGCCAGCAGCTTGGACAGCTATCAGCCCCAGCATTTT.

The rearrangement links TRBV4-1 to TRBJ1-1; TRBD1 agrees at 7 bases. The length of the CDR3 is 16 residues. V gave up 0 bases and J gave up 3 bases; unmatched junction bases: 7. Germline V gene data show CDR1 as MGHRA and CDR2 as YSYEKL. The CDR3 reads CASSQDRQGWDTEAFF. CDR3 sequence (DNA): TGCGCCAGCAGCCAAGATCGACAGGGTTGGGACACTGAAGCTTTCTTT.

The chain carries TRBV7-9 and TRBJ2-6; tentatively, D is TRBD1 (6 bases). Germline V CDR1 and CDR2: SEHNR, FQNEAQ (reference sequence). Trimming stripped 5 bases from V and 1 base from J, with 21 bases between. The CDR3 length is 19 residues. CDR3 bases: TGTGCCAGCAGCACGTCTACTCCAGGGGATTCGTCTGGGGCCAACGTCCTGACTTTC. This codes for CASSTSTPGDSSGANVLTF.

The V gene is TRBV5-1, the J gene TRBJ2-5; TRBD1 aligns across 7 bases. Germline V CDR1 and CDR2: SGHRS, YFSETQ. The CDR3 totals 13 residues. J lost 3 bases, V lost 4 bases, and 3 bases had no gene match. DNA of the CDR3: TGCGCCAGCAGCCGAGGGACAGAAGAGACCCAGTACTTC. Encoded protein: CASSRGTEETQYF.

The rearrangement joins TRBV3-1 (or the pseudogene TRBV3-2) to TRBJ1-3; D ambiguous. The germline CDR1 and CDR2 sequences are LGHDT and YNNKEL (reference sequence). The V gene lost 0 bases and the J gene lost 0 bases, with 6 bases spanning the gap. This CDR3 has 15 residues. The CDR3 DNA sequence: TGTGCCAGCAGCCAAGACCCTAACTCTGGAAACACCATATATTTT. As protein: CASSQDPNSGNTIYF.

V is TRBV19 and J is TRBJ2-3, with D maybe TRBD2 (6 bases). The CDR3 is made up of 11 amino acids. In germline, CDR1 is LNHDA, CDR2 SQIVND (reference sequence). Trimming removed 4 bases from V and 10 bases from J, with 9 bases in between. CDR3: CASSRWEAQYF. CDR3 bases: TGTGCCAGTAGTAGGTGGGAGGCGCAGTATTTT.

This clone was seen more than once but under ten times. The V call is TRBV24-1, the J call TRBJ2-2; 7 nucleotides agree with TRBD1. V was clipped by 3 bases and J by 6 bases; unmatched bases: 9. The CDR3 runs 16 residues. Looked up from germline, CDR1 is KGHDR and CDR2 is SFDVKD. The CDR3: CATSDHRGFLPGELFF. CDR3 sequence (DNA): TGTGCCACCAGTGATCACAGGGGTTTTCTTCCCGGGGAGCTGTTTTTT.

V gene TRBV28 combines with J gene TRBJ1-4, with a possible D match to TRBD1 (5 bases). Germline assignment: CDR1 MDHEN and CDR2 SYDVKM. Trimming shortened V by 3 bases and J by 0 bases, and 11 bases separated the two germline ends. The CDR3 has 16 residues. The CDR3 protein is CASSFTGSATNEKLFF. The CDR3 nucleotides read TGTGCCAGCAGTTTCACAGGTTCCGCAACTAATGAAAAACTGTTTTTT.

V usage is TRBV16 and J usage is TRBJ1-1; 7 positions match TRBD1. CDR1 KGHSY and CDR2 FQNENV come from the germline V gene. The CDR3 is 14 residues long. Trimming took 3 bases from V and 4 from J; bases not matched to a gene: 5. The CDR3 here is CASSHQGVGTEAFF. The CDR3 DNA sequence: TGTGCCAGCAGCCACCAGGGGGTTGGCACTGAAGCTTTCTTT.

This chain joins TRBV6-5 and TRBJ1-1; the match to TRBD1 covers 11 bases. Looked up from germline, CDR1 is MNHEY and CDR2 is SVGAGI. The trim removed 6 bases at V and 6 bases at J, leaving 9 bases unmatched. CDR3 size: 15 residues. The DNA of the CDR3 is TGTGCCAGCAGACGGACAGGGGGCGGGGAACCTGAAGCTTTCTTT. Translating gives CASRRTGGGEPEAFF.

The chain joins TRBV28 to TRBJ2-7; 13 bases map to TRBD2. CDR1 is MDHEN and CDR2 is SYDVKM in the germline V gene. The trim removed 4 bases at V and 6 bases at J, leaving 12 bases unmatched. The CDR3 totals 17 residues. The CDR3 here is CASSSWRWRLAGGEQYV. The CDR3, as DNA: TGTGCCAGCAGTTCTTGGCGATGGAGACTAGCGGGAGGCGAGCAGTACGTC.

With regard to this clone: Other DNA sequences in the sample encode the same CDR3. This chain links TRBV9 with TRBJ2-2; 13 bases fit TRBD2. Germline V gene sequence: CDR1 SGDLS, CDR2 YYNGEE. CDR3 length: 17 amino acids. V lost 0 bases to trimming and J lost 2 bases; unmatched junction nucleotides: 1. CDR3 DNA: TGTGCCAGCAGCGTAGTGGGACTAGCGGGAAACACCGGGGAGCTGTTTTTT. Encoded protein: CASSVVGLAGNTGELFF. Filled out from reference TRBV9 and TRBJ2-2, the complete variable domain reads DSGVTQTPKHLITATGQRVTLRCSPRSGDLSVYWYQQSLDQGLQFLIQYYNGEERAKGNILERFSAQQFPDLHSELNLSSLELGDSALYFCASSVVGLAGNTGELFFGEGSRLTVL.

The CDR3 here is CAISEVSPYNEQFF. The CDR3, as DNA: TGTGCCATCAGTGAAGTAAGCCCCTACAATGAGCAGTTCTTC. J is TRBJ2-1 and V is TRBV10-3; D unclear. CDR1 and CDR2 from the germline V gene are ENHRY and SYGVKD. The V and J ends lost 3 bases and 2 bases respectively, with 8 bases between them. The CDR3 sequence is 14 residues long.

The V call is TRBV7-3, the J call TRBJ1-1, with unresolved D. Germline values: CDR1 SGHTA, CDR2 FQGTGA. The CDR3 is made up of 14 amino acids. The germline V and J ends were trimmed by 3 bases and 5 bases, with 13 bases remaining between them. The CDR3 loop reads CASSFSIMLTEAFF. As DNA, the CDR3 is TGTGCCAGCAGCTTCTCTATTATGTTGACTGAAGCTTTCTTT. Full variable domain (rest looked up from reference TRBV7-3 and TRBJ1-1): GAGVSQTPSNKVTEKGKYVELRCDPISGHTALYWYRQSLGQGPEFLIYFQGTGAADDSGLPNDRFFAVRPEGSVSTLKIQRTERGDSAVYLCASSFSIMLTEAFFGQGTRLTVV.

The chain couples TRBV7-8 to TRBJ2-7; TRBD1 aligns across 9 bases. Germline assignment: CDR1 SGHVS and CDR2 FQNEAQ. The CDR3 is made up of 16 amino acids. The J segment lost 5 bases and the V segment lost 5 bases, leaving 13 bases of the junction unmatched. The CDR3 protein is CASSRRPGTGINEQYV. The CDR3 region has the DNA TGTGCCAGCAGCCGACGCCCCGGGACAGGGATTAACGAGCAGTACGTC.

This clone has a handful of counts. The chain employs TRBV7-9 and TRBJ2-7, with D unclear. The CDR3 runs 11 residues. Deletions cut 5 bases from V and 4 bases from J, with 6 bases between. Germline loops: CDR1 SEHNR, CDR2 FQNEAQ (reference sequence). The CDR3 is CASSLQYEQYF. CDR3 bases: TGTGCCAGCAGCCTCCAGTACGAGCAGTACTTC.

DNA of the CDR3: TGTGCCAGCAGCTTGAGGGGGCCGTGGCAGCCCCAGCATTTT. Protein product: CASSLRGPWQPQHF. V and J are TRBV5-6 and TRBJ1-5; 7 bases are a match to TRBD1. The ends lost 1 base at V and 7 bases at J; junction bases unmatched: 5. Germline loops: CDR1 SGHDT, CDR2 YYEEEE. The CDR3 sequence is 14 residues long.

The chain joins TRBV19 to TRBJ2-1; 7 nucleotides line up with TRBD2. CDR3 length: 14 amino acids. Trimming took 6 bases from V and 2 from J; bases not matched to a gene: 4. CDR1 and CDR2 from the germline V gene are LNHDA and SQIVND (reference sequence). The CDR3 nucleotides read TGTGCCAGTAGCGGAGCGGGACCCTACAATGAGCAGTTCTTC. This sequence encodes CASSGAGPYNEQFF.

The CDR3 reads CASSSGNQPQHF. CDR3 nucleotide sequence: TGTGCCAGCAGTTCCGGGAATCAGCCCCAGCATTTT. The J gene is TRBJ1-5, the V gene TRBV27; D is unresolved. CDR1 is MNHEY, CDR2 SMNVEV, per germline (reference sequence). V was cut by 4 bases and J by 4 bases, with 5 bases left in between. The length of the CDR3 is 12 residues.

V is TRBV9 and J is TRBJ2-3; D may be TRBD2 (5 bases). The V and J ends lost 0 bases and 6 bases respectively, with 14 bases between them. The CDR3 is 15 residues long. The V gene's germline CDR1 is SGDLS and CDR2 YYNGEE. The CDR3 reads CASSVVPRDEDTQYF. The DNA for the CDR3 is TGTGCCAGCAGCGTAGTTCCCCGGGATGAGGATACGCAGTATTTT.

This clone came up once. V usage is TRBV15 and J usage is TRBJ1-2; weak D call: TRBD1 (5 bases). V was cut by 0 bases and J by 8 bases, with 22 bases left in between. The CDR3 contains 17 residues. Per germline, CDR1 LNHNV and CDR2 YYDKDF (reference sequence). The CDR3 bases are TGTGCCACCAGCAGAGATAAAATTCGGGACTACTTGGGGGGCTACACCTTC. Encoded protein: CATSRDKIRDYLGGYTF.

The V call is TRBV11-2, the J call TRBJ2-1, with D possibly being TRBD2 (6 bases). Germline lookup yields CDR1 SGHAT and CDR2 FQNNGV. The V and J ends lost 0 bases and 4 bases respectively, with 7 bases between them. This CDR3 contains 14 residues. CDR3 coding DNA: TGTGCCAGCAGCTTAGAGGGGGGTTACAATGAGCAGTTCTTC. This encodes CASSLEGGYNEQFF.

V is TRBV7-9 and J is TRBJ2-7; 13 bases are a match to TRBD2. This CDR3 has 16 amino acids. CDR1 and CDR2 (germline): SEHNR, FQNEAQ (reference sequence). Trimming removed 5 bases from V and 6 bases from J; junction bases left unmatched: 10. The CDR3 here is CASSNLLAGGPSEQYV. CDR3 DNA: TGTGCCAGCAGCAATCTACTAGCGGGAGGGCCCTCCGAGCAGTACGTC.

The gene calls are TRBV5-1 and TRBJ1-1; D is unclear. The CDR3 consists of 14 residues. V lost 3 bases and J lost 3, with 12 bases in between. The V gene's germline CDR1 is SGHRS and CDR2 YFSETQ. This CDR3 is CASSSGRGDTEAFF. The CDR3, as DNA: TGCGCCAGCAGCTCCGGCCGGGGAGACACTGAAGCTTTCTTT.

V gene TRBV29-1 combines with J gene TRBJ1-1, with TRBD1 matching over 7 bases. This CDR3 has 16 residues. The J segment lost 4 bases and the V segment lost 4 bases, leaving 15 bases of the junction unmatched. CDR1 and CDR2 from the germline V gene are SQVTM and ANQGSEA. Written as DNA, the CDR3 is TGCAGCGTTGTCATAGGGCTCCAGGGGGAGTTCACTGAAGCTTTCTTT. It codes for CSVVIGLQGEFTEAFF.

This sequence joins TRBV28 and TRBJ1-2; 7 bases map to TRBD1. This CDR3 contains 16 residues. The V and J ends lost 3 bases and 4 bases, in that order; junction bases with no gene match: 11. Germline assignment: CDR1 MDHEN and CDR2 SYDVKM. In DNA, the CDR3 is TGTGCCAGCAGTTTCCCCTCAGGGGGACGTGGCTATGGCTACACCTTC. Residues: CASSFPSGGRGYGYTF.